This TCR beta chain comes out of a study of blood T cell repertoires in COVID-19. Study summary: Sites across the United States, Italy and Spain contributed samples from acute and convalescent COVID-19. The analysed material was cDNA or gDNA that came from T cells, B-cell-depleted T cells, or PBMCs.

The CDR3 sequence is 15 residues long. Germline V gives CDR1 SQVTM, CDR2 ANQGSEA. Trimming removed 4 bases from V and 1 base from J; junction bases left unmatched: 9. Authors' analysis steps: Amplification with reference gene primers provided the estimates of nucleated cell counts. Sequencing was performed with immunoSEQ multiplex PCR; in TCRdb, only in-frame clones are kept and a portion is missing. The V and J calls and the clone size are those of that table, but D and trimming were determined from the DNA. The sample has roughly 110,000 clones; more than 80% are singletons. The gene calls are TRBV29-1 and TRBJ2-5, with 7 bases aligning to TRBD2. The source of this sequence is a woman aged 55-70 years with acute or convalescent COVID-19. Sequences were obtained from peripheral blood. In DNA, the CDR3 is TGCAGCGTTGTAGGAGGACTAGGCGTCCAAGAGACCCAGTACTTC. This codes for CSVVGGLGVQETQYF.